The entry below gives a single T cell receptor beta chain sequence along with its context. The sample's time point: blood 2 weeks post-SBRT. The treatment here: 15 Gy SBRT to primary tumor, nephrectomy 4 weeks later. The ends lost 4 bases at V and 2 bases at J; junction bases unmatched: 8. The CDR3 totals 16 residues. Germline loops: CDR1 SGDLS, CDR2 YYNGEE. The entry originates in a study of radiation and T cells in renal cell carcinoma. Profiled with immunoSEQ multiplex PCR; TCRdb holds only in-frame clones, not every one. In the table there are 100,000 to 150,000 clones, 81% of which are singletons.

The receptor comes from a man aged 45-65 years with renal cell carcinoma. The rearrangement joins TRBV9 to TRBJ2-1; 8 bases align to TRBD1. Material: blood, obtained from a patient whose treatment included radiotherapy and nephrectomy. The CDR3 DNA is TGTGCCAGCAGCCTATTACCGGGACAGGCCTACAATGAGCAGTTCTTC. It specifies CASSLLPGQAYNEQFF.